The 4 T cell receptor beta chains in this list originate from one sample, sequenced in a study of blood T cell repertoires in COVID-19. Clones were sequenced by immunoSEQ multiplex PCR, and TCRdb holds only the in-frame ones, with some missing. Here the sample spans about 48,000 clones, roughly 89% being singletons. Input material: peripheral blood. All receptors derive from a woman older than 75 with acute or convalescent COVID-19.

The count of this clone is one. This sequence joins TRBV12-3 or TRBV12-4 and TRBJ2-1; D is perhaps TRBD2 (5 bases). Trimming stripped 6 bases from V and 10 bases from J, with 16 bases between. The CDR3 covers 13 residues. In nucleotides, the CDR3 is TGTGCCAGCAGGTCCGAGGTTCGAGGGGAGCAGTTCTTC. Translation gives CASRSEVRGEQFF.

The J gene is TRBJ1-6, the V gene TRBV5-4; D might be TRBD1 (5 bases). The length of the CDR3 is 15 residues. Germline V gene lookup returns CDR1 SGHNT and CDR2 YYREEE (reference sequence). Trimming shortened V by 0 bases and J by 6 bases, and 10 bases separated the two germline ends. As DNA, the CDR3 is TGTGCCAGCAGCTTGGGACAGAACGCTAATTCACCCCTCCACTTT. Its protein product is CASSLGQNANSPLHF.

This clone was observed a few times. The chain links TRBV2 to TRBJ1-1; D perhaps matches TRBD1 (6 bases). V gave up 8 bases and J gave up 0 bases, with 13 bases separating them. There are 14 residues in the CDR3. The V gene's germline CDR1 is SNHLY and CDR2 FYNNEI. CDR3 region: CASGEQGVNTEAFF. For the CDR3, the DNA is TGTGCCAGCGGGGAACAGGGCGTGAACACTGAAGCTTTCTTT.

V gene TRBV12-3 or TRBV12-4 combines with J gene TRBJ1-4; D gene uncertain. This CDR3 comprises 11 residues. V was trimmed by 5 bases and J by 10 bases, leaving 8 bases between them. The CDR3 loop reads CASSPVGKLFF. CDR3 DNA: TGTGCCAGCAGTCCGGTTGGAAAACTGTTTTTT.